One sample yielded the 8 T cell receptor beta chains listed below, sequenced in a study of T cell responses to AZD1222 COVID-19 vaccine (dated by TCRdb to the early 2020s). Read against the paper, the sample's time point label means: about 28 days (+/-7) after the second vaccine dose. Receptors were amplified or captured by the immunoSEQ multiplex PCR assay. The source is immuneACCESS, and TCRdb retained only in-frame sequences with V and J called. Part of the clones is not carried over; for the studies checked, unresolved V genes explain less than half of this, and the remainder is unexplained. The sample contains some 63,000 clones, 89% of them found a single time. The ten largest clones capture 5% to 6.5% of the sample. The sequencing here drew on peripheral blood, taken 28 days after the second AZD1222 dose. The source is an adult who received the AZD1222 COVID-19 vaccine.

The chain has TRBV19 and TRBJ1-6, with 10 nucleotides matching TRBD1. This CDR3 comprises 14 residues. Germline V gene lookup returns CDR1 LNHDA and CDR2 SQIVND (reference sequence). Trimming removed 5 bases from V and 7 bases from J; junction bases left unmatched: 2. The DNA for the CDR3 is TGTGCCAGTAGTTCGGGACAGGGGAATTCACCCCTCCACTTT. Protein: CASSSGQGNSPLHF.

The chain recombines TRBV27 with TRBJ2-7, with D possibly being TRBD1 (5 bases). V was shortened by 5 bases and J by 2 bases, with 13 bases between the two germline ends. Germline V gives CDR1 MNHEY, CDR2 SMNVEV (reference sequence). CDR3 length: 14 residues. CDR3 loop: CASSQDTTAYEQYF. The CDR3 DNA is TGTGCCAGCAGTCAGGACACCACAGCCTACGAGCAGTACTTC.

This rearrangement joins TRBV6-1 to TRBJ2-7, with D hard to call. The V gene lost 2 bases and the J gene lost 1 base, with 3 bases spanning the gap. The CDR3 extends over 12 amino acids. Germline lookup yields CDR1 MNHNS and CDR2 SASEGT. CDR3 nucleotide sequence: TGTGCCAGCAGTGAATTATCCTACGAGCAGTACTTC. Translated, it gives CASSELSYEQYF.

The V call is TRBV19, the J call TRBJ1-5, with 10 positions matching TRBD1. Germline-derived CDR1 and CDR2 are LNHDA and SQIVND (reference sequence). Unmatched junction bases numbered 14, after V lost 5 bases and J lost 7 bases. The CDR3 covers 17 residues. The DNA for the CDR3 is TGTGCCAGTAGTGGGAATAAGGGACAGGGGTCTCGGCAGCCCCAGCATTTT. This translates into CASSGNKGQGSRQPQHF.

The CDR3 reads CASSFNPGGAGVVQPQHF. The CDR3 region has the DNA TGTGCCAGCAGTTTTAATCCAGGGGGCGCCGGGGTTGTGCAGCCCCAGCATTTT. V gene TRBV27 combines with J gene TRBJ1-5; the match to TRBD1 covers 8 bases. Trimming removed 3 bases from V and 7 bases from J; junction bases left unmatched: 17. This CDR3 is 18 amino acids long. Germline CDR1 MNHEY, CDR2 SMNVEV (reference sequence).

V and J are TRBV9 and TRBJ1-6; tentative D call: TRBD1 (5 bases). V shed 0 bases and J shed 10 bases, with 17 bases lying between them. The CDR3 sequence is 16 residues long. Germline CDR1 is SGDLS and CDR2 is YYNGEE. The CDR3 loop reads CASSVVNSRGGSPLHF. CDR3 nucleotides: TGTGCCAGCAGCGTAGTTAATTCGAGGGGTGGATCACCCCTCCACTTT.

This clone was detected once. The chain joins TRBV14 to TRBJ1-1, with D uncertain. Germline V gives CDR1 SGHDN, CDR2 FVKESK. Trimming took 2 bases from V and 11 from J, leaving 21 bases between them. CDR3 size: 15 residues. The CDR3 spells CASSQSQHSSRKAFF. The CDR3 region has the DNA TGTGCCAGCAGCCAAAGTCAGCATTCAAGTCGTAAGGCTTTCTTT.

The rearrangement joins TRBV7-9 to TRBJ1-4; D may be TRBD1 (6 bases). The V end lost 0 bases, the J end lost 5 bases, and 13 bases lay between the germline ends. The CDR3 has 16 residues. The germline gives CDR1 SEHNR, CDR2 FQNEAQ (reference sequence). CDR3 sequence: CASSLARGAPNEKLFF. The CDR3 DNA reads TGTGCCAGCAGCTTAGCGAGGGGGGCGCCAAATGAAAAACTGTTTTTT.